Included here is one TCR beta chain sequence, with context. It was RNA transcripts that yielded the amplified TCR beta CDR3 regions. The HTBI primer set drove a first-round RT-PCR of the TCR CDR3. TCRdb redid the calling of the multiplex PCR reads with MiXCR, one entry per CDR3 protein. The table shows about 740,000 distinct CDR3 sequences, with 14% occurring only once. Germline values: CDR1 LNHDA, CDR2 SQIVND (reference sequence). There are 15 residues in the CDR3. V was pared by 1 base and J by 6 bases, with 8 bases of the junction left unmatched. The sample originates from a study of T cells in Graves' hyperthyroidism and ophthalmopathy. Study-wide context: Before any treatment, at initial diagnosis, peripheral blood was collected.

This chain connects TRBV19 to TRBJ2-7, with TRBD2 identical over 8 bases. Specimen: blood. This clonotype originated in a woman younger than 35 with Graves' hyperthyroidism. CDR3 sequence: CASSIAGGPSTEQYF. The DNA of the CDR3 is TGTGCCAGTAGTATAGCGGGAGGGCCCTCCACCGAGCAGTACTTC.